These 31 T cell receptor beta chains originate from one sample sequenced in a study of CD8+CD57+ T cells in acquired aplastic anemia. The TCR beta profiling, which covered VDJ combination and CDR3 sequence, was carried out using genomic DNA as the template. Each CDR3 protein is one row after TCRdb ran MiXCR on the reads. The repertoire consists of about 81,000 distinct CDR3 sequences, with 40% to 50% occurring once and the leading ten covering about 68%. The sample taken for sequencing was sorted CD4+, CD8+, or CD8+CD57+ T cells (not recorded which) from PBMCs. The receptors were sampled from a human donor in good health, serving as a control.

The chain is built from TRBV25-1 and TRBJ2-7, with 10 positions matching TRBD1. V dropped 4 bases and J dropped 4; count of bases not matched to a gene: 7. CDR1 and CDR2 (germline): MGHDK, SYGVNS. The CDR3 is 15 amino acids. The CDR3 here is CASSAGTGAGYEQYF. The CDR3 DNA is TGTGCCAGCAGTGCCGGGACAGGGGCTGGGTACGAGCAGTACTTC.

This clonotype was recorded many times. The chain couples TRBV9 to TRBJ2-1; perhaps TRBD2 as D (6 bases). CDR1 and CDR2 from the germline V gene are SGDLS and YYNGEE. CDR3 length equals 13 residues. V shed 0 bases and J shed 12 bases, with 13 bases lying between them. CDR3 bases: TGTGCCAGCAGCGTAGGGGGCGGGACCACGCAGTTCTTC. It is translated as CASSVGGGTTQFF.

The V gene is TRBV7-9, the J gene TRBJ1-6, with 8 bases matching TRBD1. The V segment lost 6 bases and the J segment 10 bases; nucleotides outside the gene matches: 11. The CDR3 has 15 residues. The germline V gene has CDR1 SEHNR and CDR2 FQNEAQ (reference sequence). This chain's CDR3 is CASSAGQGGLSPLHF. CDR3 coding DNA: TGTGCCAGCAGTGCAGGACAGGGAGGGCTCTCACCCCTCCACTTT. Full variable domain (rest looked up from reference TRBV7-9 and TRBJ1-6): DTGVSQNPRHKITKRGQNVTFRCDPISEHNRLYWYRQTLGQGPEFLTYFQNEAQLEKSRLLSDRFSAERPKGSFSTLEIQRTEQGDSAMYLCASSAGQGGLSPLHFGNGTRLTVT.

Here the CDR3 DNA reads TGCAGCGTCCAGACGAACACTGAAGCTTTCTTT. This codes for CSVQTNTEAFF. V usage is TRBV29-1 and J usage is TRBJ1-1; no clear D. The CDR3 consists of 11 residues. V dropped 6 bases and J dropped 1 base, with 6 bases sitting between them. The V gene's germline CDR1 is SQVTM and CDR2 ANQGSEA.

About this clonotype: It may be a read error: a sequence one base away is much more abundant. V usage is TRBV20-1 and J usage is TRBJ2-1; D may correspond to TRBD1 or TRBD2 (5 bases each). V lost 0 bases, J lost 4 bases, and 10 bases lay in between. The V gene's germline CDR1 is DFQATT and CDR2 SNEGSKA (reference sequence). The CDR3 contains 14 residues. The CDR3 bases are TGCAGTGCTAGAGAGGGACCAGATTACAATGAGCAGTTCTTC. Protein sequence: CSAREGPDYNEQFF.

There are many counts of this clonotype. This chain links TRBV19 with TRBJ1-1; 8 nucleotides match TRBD1. In germline, CDR1 is LNHDA, CDR2 SQIVND (reference sequence). The CDR3 covers 13 residues. With 9 bases clipped from V and 4 bases from J, the junction kept 7 bases outside the gene matches. The CDR3 nucleotides are TGTGCCAGCAGCCTGACAGGGGTCACTGAAGCTTTCTTT. Its protein product is CASSLTGVTEAFF.

The chain couples TRBV5-1 to TRBJ2-3; D gene unclear. Germline V gene data show CDR1 as SGHRS and CDR2 as YFSETQ. The ends were cut back, 3 bases at V and 5 bases at J, with 7 bases in the middle. CDR3 length: 12 amino acids. In DNA form, the CDR3 reads TGCGCCAGCAGCTCGGACCGAGATACGCAGTATTTT. Its translation is CASSSDRDTQYF.

The V call is TRBV15, the J call TRBJ1-1; D call uncertain. CDR1 is LNHNV and CDR2 is YYDKDF in the germline V gene (reference sequence). The germline V and J ends were trimmed by 0 bases and 0 bases, with 8 bases remaining between them. There are 15 residues in the CDR3. As DNA, the CDR3 is TGTGCCACCAGCAGAGATACTAAGGTGAACACTGAAGCTTTCTTT. This codes for CATSRDTKVNTEAFF. Together with reference TRBV15 and TRBJ1-1, the CDR3 gives the full variable domain: DAMVIQNPRYQVTQFGKPVTLSCSQTLNHNVMYWYQQKSSQAPKLLFHYYDKDFNNEADTPDNFQSRRPNTSFCFLDIRSPGLGDTAMYLCATSRDTKVNTEAFFGQGTRLTVV.

The genes are TRBV24-1 and TRBJ2-2; TRBD1 is a possible D gene (6 bases). The V gene's germline CDR1 is KGHDR and CDR2 SFDVKD. V dropped 0 bases and J dropped 4 bases, with 11 bases sitting between them. CDR3 length: 16 residues. The CDR3 protein is CATSDLTGLSTGELFF. CDR3 DNA: TGTGCCACCAGTGATTTGACAGGGTTGAGCACCGGGGAGCTGTTTTTT.

In this sample, this clonotype turned up many times. The chain carries TRBV6-6 and TRBJ1-1; D possibly corresponds to TRBD1 (5 bases). The ends were cut back, 0 bases at V and 5 bases at J, with 7 bases in the middle. Germline CDR1 is MNHNY and CDR2 is SVGAGI (reference sequence). The CDR3 loop spans 13 amino acids. CDR3 sequence reads: CASSYSGGTEAFF. CDR3 nucleotides: TGTGCCAGCAGTTACTCTGGGGGAACTGAAGCTTTCTTT.

This clonotype was observed many times. This chain links TRBV7-9 with TRBJ2-5; TRBD2 is a possible D gene (6 bases). CDR1 SEHNR and CDR2 FQNEAQ come from the germline V gene (reference sequence). The length of the CDR3 is 13 residues. V lost 5 bases and J 3 bases, leaving 10 bases between the germline ends. The CDR3 sequence is CASSREMKETQYF. The CDR3 DNA follows: TGTGCCAGCAGCCGGGAGATGAAAGAGACCCAGTACTTC.

Many counts were recorded for this clonotype. The chain uses TRBV6-1 and TRBJ1-2, with a weak D call TRBD1 (6 bases). The length of the CDR3 is 14 residues. Germline loops: CDR1 MNHNS, CDR2 SASEGT. V was cut by 6 bases and J by 5 bases, with 16 bases left in between. This chain's CDR3 is CASSKQGFRYGYTF. The DNA of the CDR3 is TGTGCCAGCAGCAAACAGGGTTTTCGGTATGGCTACACCTTC.

This clonotype has a handful of counts. This may stem from a read error, because a much larger clone lies one nucleotide away. This rearrangement joins TRBV7-2 to TRBJ1-1; TRBD1 is a possible D gene (5 bases). The CDR3 is made up of 12 amino acids. From germline, CDR1 is SGHTA and CDR2 FQGNSA. The CDR3 loop is CDSSGGGAEAFF. The CDR3 DNA reads as TGTGACAGCAGCGGCGGGGGGGCTGAAGCTTTCTTT. Looking up the rest from reference TRBV7-2 and TRBJ1-1 gives the full variable domain: GAGVSQSPSNKVTEKGKDVELRCDPISGHTALYWYRQSLGQGLEFLIYFQGNSAPDKSGLPSDRFSAERTGGSVSTLTIQRTQQEDSAVYLCDSSGGGAEAFFGQGTRLTVV.

The chain links TRBV6-1 to TRBJ1-5, with D perhaps TRBD1 (6 bases). Trimming removed 5 bases from V and 0 bases from J, with 11 bases in between. The CDR3 is made up of 15 amino acids. Per germline, CDR1 MNHNS and CDR2 SASEGT. CDR3 amino acids: CASSPKQGSNQPQHF. CDR3 sequence (DNA): TGTGCCAGCAGTCCCAAACAGGGTAGCAATCAGCCCCAGCATTTT.

This clonotype has ten or more counts. The chain is built from TRBV7-9 and TRBJ2-4; 9 positions match TRBD1. This CDR3 comprises 14 residues. Germline loops: CDR1 SEHNR, CDR2 FQNEAQ (reference sequence). V lost 5 bases to trimming and J lost 8 bases; unmatched junction nucleotides: 7. Written as DNA, the CDR3 is TGTGCCAGCAGCCCCGGACAGGGGCGGGACATTCAGTACTTC. Protein sequence: CASSPGQGRDIQYF.

This clonotype was seen a handful of times. The chain couples TRBV5-1 to TRBJ1-2; 9 bases align to TRBD1. The junction had 15 bases not matched to a gene; V was cut back by 4 bases and J by 8 bases. The CDR3 covers 16 residues. CDR1 SGHRS and CDR2 YFSETQ come from the germline V gene. CDR3 in DNA: TGCGCCAGCAGCCCGGGACAGGGTTTAGGCTCTGAAGGCTACACCTTC. The encoded protein is CASSPGQGLGSEGYTF. Full variable domain (outside the CDR3, taken from reference TRBV5-1 and TRBJ1-2): KAGVTQTPRYLIKTRGQQVTLSCSPISGHRSVSWYQQTPGQGLQFLFEYFSETQRNKGNFPGRFSGRQFSNSRSEMNVSTLELGDSALYLCASSPGQGLGSEGYTFGSGTRLTVV.

This clonotype has just a few counts. CDR3 nucleotide sequence: TGTGCCAGCAGCTTAACGTCAGGCGCGGGATCCACCCTCCACTTT. Amino acids: CASSLTSGAGSTLHF. The V and J genes are TRBV7-3 and TRBJ1-6; D is undetermined. The CDR3 runs 15 residues. CDR1 is SGHTA and CDR2 is FQGTGA in the germline V gene. The V and J ends lost 0 bases and 14 bases respectively, with 17 bases between them.

V usage is TRBV9 and J usage is TRBJ2-1, with TRBD2 matching over 7 bases. The CDR3 consists of 17 residues. J was trimmed by 8 bases and V by 0 bases; bases with no gene match: 14. Germline V gene sequence: CDR1 SGDLS, CDR2 YYNGEE. The CDR3 loop is CASSVGGGGGSRDEQFF. CDR3 nucleotides: TGTGCCAGCAGCGTAGGGGGAGGTGGCGGGAGTCGTGATGAGCAGTTCTTC.

A note on this clonotype: A single base separates this from a much larger clone, so it may be a read error. The rearrangement links TRBV9 to TRBJ2-3; 7 bases agree with TRBD2. This CDR3 has 15 amino acids. Germline assignment: CDR1 SGDLS and CDR2 YYNGEE. This chain's CDR3 is CASSVAAGSTVTQYF. The CDR3 coding sequence is TGTGCCAGCAGCGTGGCAGCGGGGAGCACAGTTACGCAGTATTTT.

This clonotype has ten or more counts. The V and J genes are TRBV4-1 and TRBJ2-1; TRBD2 matches 7 bases. V lost 1 base and J lost 6; bases outside the gene matches: 3. This CDR3 has 14 amino acids. The germline V gene has CDR1 MGHRA and CDR2 YSYEKL. The CDR3 region has the DNA TGCGCCAGCAGCCAAGTGTGGGAGGGCAATGAGCAGTTCTTC. It encodes CASSQVWEGNEQFF.

V and J are TRBV12-3 or TRBV12-4 and TRBJ1-4, with D perhaps TRBD1 (6 bases). The length of the CDR3 is 15 residues. V lost 1 base to trimming and J lost 3 bases, with 9 bases between them. CDR3 nucleotides: TGTGCCAGCAGTTTAGGGGGGGCACCTAATGAAAAACTGTTTTTT. It encodes CASSLGGAPNEKLFF.

This chain links TRBV24-1 with TRBJ2-5; D is uncertain. Germline CDR1 is KGHDR and CDR2 is SFDVKD. This CDR3 region has 15 residues. Trimming removed 5 bases at V and 2 bases at J, with 14 bases between. CDR3 in amino acids: CATSVLWGGQETQYF. CDR3 in DNA: TGTGCCACCAGTGTCTTATGGGGTGGGCAAGAGACCCAGTACTTC.

This clonotype was seen many times. The rearrangement joins TRBV29-1 to TRBJ2-7; no clear D. Deletions cut 6 bases from V and 0 bases from J, with 15 bases between. In germline, CDR1 is SQVTM, CDR2 ANQGSEA. The CDR3 has 14 amino acids. The CDR3 DNA sequence: TGCAGCGTCGTGGATTCGGGCCACTCCTACGAGCAGTACTTC. Protein: CSVVDSGHSYEQYF.

This sequence joins TRBV27 and TRBJ2-6; D remains ambiguous. V lost 0 bases to trimming and J lost 0 bases, with 9 bases between them. Germline V CDR1 and CDR2: MNHEY, SMNVEV (reference sequence). This CDR3 is built from 17 residues. CDR3 sequence: CASSLSTRFSGANVLTF. The CDR3 nucleotides are TGTGCCAGCAGTTTATCGACCAGATTCTCTGGGGCCAACGTCCTGACTTTC.

In this sample, this clonotype turned up many times. The chain uses TRBV9 and TRBJ1-5; D uncertain. This CDR3 contains 15 residues. V lost 2 bases, J lost 1 base, and 10 bases lay in between. Germline V gene lookup returns CDR1 SGDLS and CDR2 YYNGEE. Here the CDR3 reads CASSVDLGSNQPQHF. The CDR3 DNA reads as TGTGCCAGCAGCGTGGATCTTGGAAGCAATCAGCCCCAGCATTTT.

This clonotype was observed at least ten times. The chain employs TRBV28 and TRBJ2-3; a weak D match, TRBD1 (6 bases). V dropped 2 bases and J dropped 1 base, with 13 bases sitting between them. This CDR3 spans 16 amino acids. Germline-derived CDR1 and CDR2 are MDHEN and SYDVKM. The CDR3: CASSLRDRPGTDTQYF. The CDR3 nucleotides read TGTGCCAGCAGTTTACGCGACAGGCCAGGCACAGATACGCAGTATTTT.

CDR3 nucleotides: TGCAGCGTTATTGAAGCGGGAGCCTCCTACGAGCAGTACTTC. Its translation is CSVIEAGASYEQYF. V and J are TRBV29-1 and TRBJ2-7; 8 positions agree with TRBD2. Germline V gives CDR1 SQVTM, CDR2 ANQGSEA. The V segment lost 5 bases and the J segment 0 bases; nucleotides outside the gene matches: 6. This CDR3 is 14 amino acids long.

As concerns this clonotype: Given a much more abundant clone one base away, this may be a read error. This chain joins TRBV2 and TRBJ1-3; D remains ambiguous. The CDR3 sequence is 14 residues long. Germline CDR1 SNHLY, CDR2 FYNNEI. The CDR3 nucleotides are TGTGCCAGCAGCCTTCTGGGCCCTGGAAACACCATATGTTTT. Its protein product is CASSLLGPGNTICF.

In this sample, this clonotype turned up many times. The chain carries TRBV20-1 and TRBJ2-3; the D gene is possibly TRBD2 (6 bases). Trimming removed 5 bases from V and 2 bases from J, with 14 bases in between. Germline values: CDR1 DFQATT, CDR2 SNEGSKA (reference sequence). This CDR3 is 14 amino acids long. DNA of the CDR3: TGCAGTGCTTTCCGGGACTCCCTCACAGATACGCAGTATTTT. It is translated as CSAFRDSLTDTQYF.

This clonotype was counted ten times or more. V and J are TRBV20-1 and TRBJ2-2; 8 positions match TRBD2. Per germline, CDR1 DFQATT and CDR2 SNEGSKA (reference sequence). This CDR3 has 14 amino acids. The trim removed 6 bases at V and 3 bases at J, leaving 6 bases unmatched. CDR3 sequence reads: CSASSGSDTGELFF. CDR3 nucleotides: TGCAGTGCCTCCAGCGGGAGTGACACCGGGGAGCTGTTTTTT.

In this sample, this clonotype turned up once. V usage is TRBV29-1 and J usage is TRBJ2-3; D gene unclear. Germline CDR1 reads SQVTM; CDR2 reads ANQGSEA. The CDR3 covers 15 residues. Trimming took 3 bases from V and 1 from J, leaving 14 bases between them. This CDR3 reads CSVEYGFRGTDTQYF. CDR3 in DNA: TGCAGCGTTGAGTACGGGTTTAGGGGCACAGATACGCAGTATTTT.